This T cell receptor (beta chain) was sequenced in a study of Tregs in tolerant kidney transplant recipients. The data were produced by immunoSEQ multiplex PCR, yet TCRdb's version contains in-frame clones alone and is incomplete. The sample lists some 60,000 clones; more than 70% were seen once. Unstimulated regulatory T cells (CD4+CD25+CD127-), CD4+CD25- non-regulatory cells, CD4 and CD8 cells were FACS-sorted from thawed PBMCs. Of note for this clone: What it binds is not known.

Study findings and constraints: Few patients were studied, so findings need validation in larger groups. No direct test of biological reproducibility was done here. Expanding Tregs on activated donor B cells appeared to best identify donor-specific TCRbeta clones.

Germline V CDR1 and CDR2: SNHLY, FYNNEI. This CDR3 has 16 residues. V lost 8 bases and J lost 1, with 17 bases in between. This chain uses TRBV2 with TRBJ2-2; no reliable D call. The sequenced sample was CD4+ T cells from blood. The source of this sequence is a human donor in good health. Here the CDR3 DNA reads TGTGCCAGCGAGATCCAAAGGACCCTGAACACCGGGGAGCTGTTTTTT. Translated, it gives CASEIQRTLNTGELFF.